These 29 T cell receptor beta chains came from one sample sequenced in a study of T cell responses to AZD1222 COVID-19 vaccine. Clones were sequenced by immunoSEQ multiplex PCR, and TCRdb holds only the in-frame ones, with some missing. The sample lists around 140,000 clones, about 93% occurring once. The specimen was peripheral blood, collected on day 0 of AZD1222 vaccination. These receptor sequences come from an adult in good health.

The chain uses TRBV4-3 and TRBJ2-7; TRBD2 is a possible D gene (7 bases). Trimming removed 1 base at V and 3 bases at J, with 10 bases between. This CDR3 has 14 amino acids. CDR1 and CDR2 (germline): LGHNA, YSLEER. The CDR3, as DNA: TGCGCCAGCAGCCAAGGGGGAGGGGGCTACGAGCAGTACTTC. Its protein product is CASSQGGGGYEQYF.

About this clone itself: The germline gene is not matched at one end of the junction; a read error may be the cause. This sequence joins TRBV4-1 and TRBJ1-2; D is possibly TRBD1 (6 bases). The CDR3 is 12 residues long. In germline, CDR1 is MGHRA, CDR2 YSYEKL. CDR3 sequence reads: CASSQETGRQDF. DNA of the CDR3: TGCGCCAGCAGCCAAGAGACAGGCCGTCAGGACTTC.

V and J are TRBV7-8 and TRBJ1-1; D is possibly TRBD1 (6 bases). This CDR3 comprises 14 residues. The germline V and J ends were trimmed by 5 bases and 1 base, with 11 bases remaining between them. CDR1 SGHVS and CDR2 FQNEAQ come from the germline V gene. The CDR3 is CASSQGHSNTEAFF. CDR3 coding DNA: TGTGCCAGCAGCCAGGGACACTCGAACACTGAAGCTTTCTTT.

The chain is built from TRBV24-1 and TRBJ2-1; 8 nucleotides match TRBD2. Trimming removed 7 bases from V and 5 bases from J; junction bases left unmatched: 9. CDR3 length equals 15 residues. Germline CDR1 is KGHDR and CDR2 is SFDVKD. DNA of the CDR3: TGTGCCACCAGCCGCGCGGGACTAGGGGACAATGAGCAGTTCTTC. Amino acids: CATSRAGLGDNEQFF.

V usage is TRBV11-1 and J usage is TRBJ2-2; tentatively, D is TRBD2 (5 bases). Germline CDR1 is SGHAT and CDR2 is FQDESV (reference sequence). The V end lost 5 bases, the J end lost 7 bases, and 11 bases lay between the germline ends. The CDR3 is 13 amino acids. The CDR3 protein is CASSLGAGGELFF. The CDR3 DNA reads as TGTGCCAGCAGCCTAGGCGCGGGCGGGGAGCTGTTTTTT.

This clone is a singleton in its sample. The rearrangement joins TRBV12-3 or TRBV12-4 to TRBJ1-5, with D perhaps TRBD1 (6 bases). The CDR3 sequence is 13 residues long. V was pared by 6 bases and J by 4 bases, with 10 bases between. For the CDR3, the DNA is TGTGCCAGCAGCTGGACAGAGAATCAGCCCCAGCATTTT. Amino acids: CASSWTENQPQHF.

J is TRBJ2-5 and V is TRBV6-2 or TRBV6-3; D call uncertain. Trimming removed 3 bases from V and 4 bases from J, with 12 bases in between. There are 14 residues in the CDR3. Germline CDR1 MNHEY, CDR2 SVGEGT. CDR3 region: CASSYRLTGETQYF. The DNA of the CDR3 is TGTGCCAGCAGTTATAGACTGACGGGAGAGACCCAGTACTTC.

This chain uses TRBV6-4 with TRBJ1-5; D may be TRBD1 (5 bases). With 6 bases removed from V and 0 bases from J, the gap between germline ends came to 18 bases. This CDR3 has 17 amino acids. In germline, CDR1 is MRHNA, CDR2 SNTAGT. The CDR3 DNA reads TGTGCCAGCAGGCCGGGACGGAGACCTTATAGCAATCAGCCCCAGCATTTT. Translated, it gives CASRPGRRPYSNQPQHF.

The chain joins TRBV28 to TRBJ2-5; 9 bases are shared with TRBD1. CDR3 length equals 16 residues. The germline V gene has CDR1 MDHEN and CDR2 SYDVKM. J was trimmed by 5 bases and V by 4 bases; bases with no gene match: 11. The CDR3, as DNA: TGTGCCAGCAGTTCCGGGACAGGGACTGTTGGGGAGACCCAGTACTTC. Translated: CASSSGTGTVGETQYF.

V usage is TRBV6-5 and J usage is TRBJ2-3; 7 nucleotides align to TRBD2. Germline lookup yields CDR1 MNHEY and CDR2 SVGAGI. This CDR3 has 15 residues. The ends lost 6 bases at V and 1 base at J; junction bases unmatched: 7. In DNA form, the CDR3 reads TGTGCCAGCAGCTATAGCGGGTGGGGCACAGATACGCAGTATTTT. This codes for CASSYSGWGTDTQYF.

DNA of the CDR3: TGTGCCACCAGCAGAGAAGAGAACTATGGCTACACCTTC. It codes for CATSREENYGYTF. The chain links TRBV15 to TRBJ1-2; D call uncertain. This CDR3 comprises 13 residues. CDR1 is LNHNV and CDR2 is YYDKDF in the germline V gene (reference sequence). The V and J ends lost 0 bases and 2 bases respectively, with 4 bases between them.

Concerning this clone itself: The same CDR3 also results from other DNA sequences found in this sample. This chain connects TRBV18 to TRBJ1-1; D gene ambiguous. V lost 2 bases to trimming and J lost 0 bases, with 4 bases between them. Germline values: CDR1 KGHSH, CDR2 LQKENI. The CDR3 spans 13 residues. CDR3 loop: CASSPGLNTEAFF. CDR3 coding DNA: TGTGCCAGCTCACCAGGATTGAACACTGAAGCTTTCTTT.

This chain joins TRBV14 and TRBJ1-2, with 10 bases matching TRBD1. Germline assignment: CDR1 SGHDN and CDR2 FVKESK. Trimming cost V 2 bases and J 2 bases; bases outside gene matches: 2. This CDR3 spans 15 amino acids. Here the CDR3 reads CASSQMGQGNYGYTF. CDR3 DNA: TGTGCCAGCAGCCAAATGGGACAGGGGAACTATGGCTACACCTTC.

V usage is TRBV19 and J usage is TRBJ1-5; no reliable D call. Germline V CDR1 and CDR2: LNHDA, SQIVND (reference sequence). The V end lost 6 bases, the J end lost 1 base, and 19 bases lay between the germline ends. The CDR3 loop spans 17 amino acids. CDR3 protein: CASSSNPPGGSNQPQHF. The CDR3, as DNA: TGTGCCAGTAGCTCAAACCCGCCCGGTGGGAGCAATCAGCCCCAGCATTTT.

The V gene is TRBV12-3 or TRBV12-4, the J gene TRBJ1-2; D is undetermined. V lost 8 bases and J lost 1, with 8 bases in between. There are 12 residues in the CDR3. CDR3 nucleotides: TGTGCCAGCTCCATGGGTAACTATGGCTACACCTTC. Its protein product is CASSMGNYGYTF.

The gene calls are TRBV7-3 and TRBJ2-2, with TRBD1 matching 8 bases. CDR1 and CDR2 (germline): SGHTA, FQGTGA. The CDR3 is 17 residues long. V lost 5 bases to trimming and J lost 8 bases; unmatched junction nucleotides: 16. CDR3 in amino acids: CASSPRQGTKGEGELFF. The CDR3 DNA reads as TGTGCCAGCAGCCCTCGACAGGGGACCAAGGGGGAGGGGGAGCTGTTTTTT.

This chain uses TRBV15 with TRBJ1-2; D may be TRBD1 (6 bases). CDR3 length: 18 residues. Trimming took off 2 bases at V and 7 bases at J, with 26 bases between the two ends. Germline CDR1 and CDR2: LNHNV and YYDKDF (reference sequence). The CDR3 loop is CATSRRLGGVIGLGGYTF. The CDR3 nucleotides read TGTGCCACCAGCAGAAGATTAGGGGGGGTAATAGGTCTAGGTGGCTACACCTTC.

The rearrangement links TRBV19 to TRBJ1-6; D remains unclear. V lost 7 bases to trimming and J lost 4 bases, with 14 bases between them. Germline assignment: CDR1 LNHDA and CDR2 SQIVND (reference sequence). This CDR3 has 15 amino acids. The CDR3 reads CASTPSGRYNSPLHF. The CDR3 DNA sequence: TGTGCCAGTACCCCCTCCGGGCGTTATAATTCACCCCTCCACTTT.

The rearrangement uses TRBV7-6 and TRBJ2-7; D ambiguous. Deletions cut 2 bases from V and 2 bases from J, with 10 bases between. The CDR3 is 14 residues long. Germline assignment: CDR1 SGHVS and CDR2 FNYEAQ. The CDR3 here is CASSLIEGAYEQYF. CDR3 DNA: TGTGCCAGCAGCTTAATTGAAGGCGCCTACGAGCAGTACTTC.

The rearrangement joins TRBV7-6 to TRBJ2-7; TRBD2 matches 7 bases. CDR3 length equals 16 residues. V lost 4 bases to trimming and J lost 2 bases; unmatched junction nucleotides: 11. Looked up from germline, CDR1 is SGHVS and CDR2 is FNYEAQ. The CDR3 DNA follows: TGTGCCAGCAGCTCGGCGACTAGCAATCGGGCCTACGAGCAGTACTTC. This translates into CASSSATSNRAYEQYF.

This chain links TRBV24-1 with TRBJ2-3; 9 bases map to TRBD1. Unmatched junction bases numbered 5, after V lost 5 bases and J lost 6 bases. Germline V gives CDR1 KGHDR, CDR2 SFDVKD. This CDR3 comprises 14 residues. The CDR3 here is CATSGTGVSDTQYF. Written as DNA, the CDR3 is TGTGCCACCAGTGGGACAGGGGTGAGCGATACGCAGTATTTT.

This clone appeared a single time. V and J are TRBV7-2 and TRBJ1-6; D gene ambiguous. The V gene's germline CDR1 is SGHTA and CDR2 FQGNSA. The length of the CDR3 is 13 residues. The V end was cut by 4 bases, the J end by 10 bases, with 11 bases between. The CDR3 nucleotides are TGTGCCAGCAGCTCATTATCAAGCTCACCCCTCCACTTT. It encodes CASSSLSSSPLHF.

This chain connects TRBV7-2 to TRBJ2-7; a weak D match, TRBD1 (6 bases). V was pared by 5 bases and J by 9 bases, with 17 bases between. The CDR3 length is 13 residues. The germline V gene has CDR1 SGHTA and CDR2 FQGNSA. In DNA form, the CDR3 reads TGTGCCAGCAGCCCAACCCCAGGGACATGGCAGTACTTC. Its protein is CASSPTPGTWQYF.

The CDR3 sequence: CASKPDGVWYEQYF. The CDR3 nucleotides read TGTGCCAGCAAGCCCGACGGGGTCTGGTACGAGCAGTACTTC. V and J are TRBV28 and TRBJ2-7; tentative D call: TRBD2 (5 bases). The CDR3 totals 14 residues. V lost 7 bases, J lost 4 bases, and 17 bases lay in between. Germline V lookup: CDR1 MDHEN, CDR2 SYDVKM.

The rearrangement uses TRBV27 and TRBJ1-5, with D unclear. The CDR3 has 14 residues. Germline CDR1 and CDR2: MNHEY and SMNVEV (reference sequence). With 3 bases removed from V and 3 bases from J, the gap between germline ends came to 9 bases. The CDR3 sequence is CASSFSQDNQPQHF. The CDR3 DNA reads as TGTGCCAGCAGTTTTTCACAAGACAATCAGCCCCAGCATTTT.

This rearrangement joins TRBV5-6 to TRBJ2-1; 7 bases are shared with TRBD2. The CDR3 has 18 residues. V shed 6 bases and J 1 base; nucleotides not matched to a gene: 16. Germline V gene lookup returns CDR1 SGHDT and CDR2 YYEEEE. CDR3 sequence: CASTGHPWGGGSYNEQFF. For the CDR3, the DNA is TGTGCCAGCACCGGTCATCCCTGGGGGGGTGGATCCTACAATGAGCAGTTCTTC.

The V gene is TRBV5-1, the J gene TRBJ2-3; 13 bases line up with TRBD2. The V segment lost 4 bases and the J segment 2 bases; nucleotides outside the gene matches: 4. Germline values: CDR1 SGHRS, CDR2 YFSETQ. The CDR3 contains 16 residues. CDR3 protein: CASSSGLAGATDTQYF. CDR3 sequence (DNA): TGCGCCAGCAGCAGTGGACTAGCGGGGGCCACAGATACGCAGTATTTT.

The chain uses TRBV30 and TRBJ1-1; D gene ambiguous. The CDR3 totals 13 residues. Looked up from germline, CDR1 is GTSNPN and CDR2 is SVGIG (reference sequence). Trimming took 3 bases from V and 1 from J, leaving 9 bases between them. The CDR3 reads CAWRGYWNTEAFF. CDR3 sequence (DNA): TGTGCCTGGAGGGGGTATTGGAACACTGAAGCTTTCTTT.

The V call is TRBV6-6, the J call TRBJ2-2; 12 nucleotides agree with TRBD2. The CDR3 sequence is 17 residues long. The trim removed 6 bases at V and 7 bases at J, leaving 12 bases unmatched. Germline values: CDR1 MNHNY, CDR2 SVGAGI (reference sequence). The CDR3 loop reads CASRRLAGEVYGGELFF. Written as DNA, the CDR3 is TGTGCCAGCAGGCGACTAGCGGGGGAAGTGTACGGCGGGGAGCTGTTTTTT.